One sample yielded the 13 T cell receptor beta chains listed below, sequenced in a study of shared clonotypes between healthy human individuals. Generated by immunoSEQ multiplex PCR, the TCRdb table keeps only in-frame clones and is missing some. The table records 2 million to 3 million clones, over 85% of them present only once. The specimen sequenced was naive CD4+ T cells from PBMCs. Subset in this sample: CD45RA+ positively selected. All receptors come from a man aged 18-30 years in good health. Some clones in this sample may be carry-over from other donors' samples.

This clone was seen once. The chain is built from TRBV5-1 and TRBJ2-1, with a tentative D call TRBD2 (6 bases). The germline gives CDR1 SGHRS, CDR2 YFSETQ. V was shortened by 6 bases and J by 2 bases, with 15 bases between the two germline ends. CDR3 length equals 15 residues. This chain's CDR3 is CASTVLGGAYNEQFF. As DNA, the CDR3 is TGCGCCAGCACCGTACTGGGGGGTGCCTACAATGAGCAGTTCTTC. The full variable domain, its missing parts supplied by reference TRBV5-1 and TRBJ2-1, is KAGVTQTPRYLIKTRGQQVTLSCSPISGHRSVSWYQQTPGQGLQFLFEYFSETQRNKGNFPGRFSGRQFSNSRSEMNVSTLELGDSALYLCASTVLGGAYNEQFFGPGTRLTVL.

J is TRBJ1-1 and V is TRBV18, with D perhaps matching TRBD1 (6 bases). V was pared by 3 bases and J by 4 bases, with 24 bases between. This CDR3 is built from 18 residues. Germline CDR1 reads KGHSH; CDR2 reads LQKENI. The CDR3 is CASSPWVPSLEGGTEAFF. The CDR3 DNA is TGTGCCAGCTCACCTTGGGTTCCGAGCCTTGAGGGGGGCACTGAAGCTTTCTTT.

Comments on this clone: This sample also contains other DNA sequences that code for the same CDR3. This chain uses TRBV5-4 with TRBJ1-1; the D is unclear. The CDR3 extends over 14 amino acids. V dropped 0 bases and J dropped 3 bases, with 9 bases sitting between them. Germline assignment: CDR1 SGHNT and CDR2 YYREEE (reference sequence). This CDR3 is CASSLGQPDTEAFF. In DNA form, the CDR3 reads TGTGCCAGCAGCTTGGGACAACCCGACACTGAAGCTTTCTTT.

This clone has only a few counts. The rearrangement joins TRBV4-2 to TRBJ1-2, with 9 positions matching TRBD1. The germline V gene has CDR1 LGHNA and CDR2 YNFKEQ. V trimming: 0 bases; J trimming: 7 bases; junction bases outside the gene matches: 6. The CDR3 has 15 amino acids. CDR3 DNA: TGTGCCAGCAGCCAAGAGTTCGGGACAGGGTTTGGCTACACCTTC. It translates to CASSQEFGTGFGYTF.

This clone was recorded once. V usage is TRBV5-1 and J usage is TRBJ2-5, with TRBD2 identical over 9 bases. Germline-derived CDR1 and CDR2 are SGHRS and YFSETQ. The J segment lost 7 bases and the V segment lost 0 bases, leaving 7 bases of the junction unmatched. The CDR3 covers 15 residues. In DNA, the CDR3 is TGCGCCAGCAGCTTGGGACTAGCGGCCGGGGGGACCCAGTACTTC. It codes for CASSLGLAAGGTQYF.

The chain has TRBV27 and TRBJ2-2, with D perhaps matching TRBD1 or TRBD2 (5 bases each). CDR1 is MNHEY, CDR2 SMNVEV, per germline (reference sequence). The CDR3 loop spans 16 amino acids. Trimming took off 5 bases at V and 6 bases at J, with 19 bases between the two ends. The CDR3 sequence is CASSPSGIQGSGELFF. As DNA, the CDR3 is TGTGCCAGCAGTCCCTCCGGGATCCAGGGTTCCGGGGAGCTGTTTTTT.

This chain uses TRBV21-1 with TRBJ2-5. TRBV21-1 is an annotated pseudogene. CDR3 size: 19 residues. CDR3 sequence reads: CASSKRLRGVSQNQETQYF. The CDR3 region has the DNA TGTGCCAGCAGCAAAAGGCTTAGGGGAGTCTCCCAAAACCAAGAGACCCAGTACTTC.

The gene calls are TRBV19 and TRBJ1-4; no clear D. The length of the CDR3 is 15 residues. Germline lookup yields CDR1 LNHDA and CDR2 SQIVND (reference sequence). V lost 3 bases and J lost 5, with 13 bases in between. In DNA, the CDR3 is TGTGCCAGTAGTATGGAGTGGGTTTCCAATGAAAAACTGTTTTTT. Translation: CASSMEWVSNEKLFF. The variable domain in full, with the rest retrieved from reference TRBV19 and TRBJ1-4, is DGGITQSPKYLFRKEGQNVTLSCEQNLNHDAMYWYRQDPGQGLRLIYYSQIVNDFQKGDIAEGYSVSREKKESFPLTVTSAQKNPTAFYLCASSMEWVSNEKLFFGSGTQLSVL.

This chain joins TRBV20-1 and TRBJ2-7; D not certain. CDR1 is DFQATT and CDR2 is SNEGSKA in the germline V gene (reference sequence). V dropped 3 bases and J dropped 3 bases, with 6 bases sitting between them. The CDR3 covers 11 residues. The CDR3 loop reads CSARGIYEQYF. In DNA form, the CDR3 reads TGCAGTGCTAGGGGTATCTACGAGCAGTACTTC.

The V call is TRBV5-1, the J call TRBJ1-3; D is undetermined. Trimming stripped 3 bases from V and 0 bases from J, with 10 bases between. The CDR3 runs to 15 residues. Germline CDR1 and CDR2: SGHRS and YFSETQ. CDR3 in DNA: TGCGCCAGCAGCTCGTCCAGCTTCTCTGGAAACACCATATATTTT. Encoded protein: CASSSSSFSGNTIYF.

The chain has TRBV11-2 and TRBJ2-2; TRBD2 agrees at 10 bases. The CDR3 contains 16 residues. Looked up from germline, CDR1 is SGHAT and CDR2 is FQNNGV. Trimming took 6 bases from V and 1 from J; bases not matched to a gene: 5. CDR3 bases: TGTGCCAGCAGTCCACTAGCGGGGCAGAACACCGGGGAGCTGTTTTTT. Translated: CASSPLAGQNTGELFF.

The V call is TRBV5-1, the J call TRBJ1-5, with 8 bases lining up with TRBD1. J lost 7 bases, V lost 0 bases, and 3 bases had no gene match. Germline CDR1 is SGHRS and CDR2 is YFSETQ. This CDR3 contains 14 residues. In DNA, the CDR3 is TGCGCCAGCAGCTTGGAACAGGGGGTACAGCCCCAGCATTTT. It is translated as CASSLEQGVQPQHF.

This clone has a single count. This chain connects TRBV11-3 to TRBJ2-1, with 13 bases matching TRBD2. The CDR3 is made up of 19 amino acids. Trimming took 5 bases from V and 2 from J; bases not matched to a gene: 12. Germline CDR1 is SGHNT and CDR2 is YENEEA. The CDR3 reads CASSTTLLTSGRAYNEQFF. The CDR3 bases are TGTGCCAGCAGCACGACCCTATTAACTAGCGGGAGGGCCTACAATGAGCAGTTCTTC.